This TCR beta chain is drawn from a study of Graves' ophthalmopathy and Graves' hyperthyroidism (dated by TCRdb to between 2018 and 2020). Regarding the research as a whole: Peripheral blood was collected at initial diagnosis, prior to any treatment. After sampling, hyperthyroidism patients received methimazole starting at 30 mg daily, and ophthalmopathy patients received high-dose intravenous methylprednisolone. In total, around 140 blood samples were TCR-sequenced: roughly 45 ophthalmopathy, about 75 hyperthyroidism and roughly 17 hyperthyroidism-to-ophthalmopathy patients. An independent validation cohort comprised roughly 20 hyperthyroidism patients and 15 to 17 patients who later progressed from hyperthyroidism to ophthalmopathy. In a handful of hyperthyroidism patients, the T-cell repertoires found in thyroid tissue were compared with those found in blood. For training and testing, the 100 patients in the discovery cohort were randomly divided in a 7:3 ratio. TCR beta repertoire signatures were used to distinguish Graves' ophthalmopathy from Graves' hyperthyroidism and to predict progression to ophthalmopathy. To explore V-J signatures that distinguish ophthalmopathy from hyperthyroidism, a discovery set of about a hundred patients was enrolled, made up of 43 with ophthalmopathy and 55 to 65 with stable hyperthyroidism. Overall study outcomes, separate from this receptor: No statistical method was used to set the sample size in advance, and the investigators knew which group each participant was assigned to. In validation, the model predicted ophthalmopathy progression with more than 70% sensitivity and roughly 72% specificity; about a dozen predicted patients were CT-confirmed with GO in a median of 6.5 months. Most expanded thyroid clonotypes with a frequency above 0.001 also appeared in blood, which suggests that blood repertoires may reflect the immune response in the thyroid. The 13-signature model separated ophthalmopathy from stable hyperthyroidism with roughly 90% sensitivity and around 81% specificity in cross-validation, and 80%/75% in the test set.

Ophthalmopathy patients had moderately to severely active disease, Clinical Activity Score of at least 3, NOSPECS grade of at least 4, and disease duration under 3 months. Patients with other autoimmune diseases, uncontrolled infections, pregnancy or lactation were excluded. Clinical symptoms, serum thyroxine, TRAb, thyroid ultrasound and orbital computed tomography were used for diagnosis. Ficoll-Paque density gradient centrifugation was used to isolate PBMCs from 10 ml of fresh peripheral blood. Trizol reagent was used to extract the total RNA, and its quality was then checked on an Agilent 2100 Bioanalyzer. There are 16 amino acids in the CDR3, from cysteine to phenylalanine inclusive. The retained sequence is limited to the CDR3, 48 bases, with the frame set at the first base. From the germline V gene (reference sequence), CDR1 is DFQATT and CDR2 is SNEGSKA. V ends up 3 bases short and J 0 bases short, with an unmatched junction base count of 6.

As regards this clonotype: The antigen it binds to is not known. Base qualities are not at hand, and no much larger clone is one base apart.

For repertoire sequencing, TCR beta CDR3 regions were amplified from RNA transcripts. The first round was an RT-PCR using HTBI primers with the Qiagen OneStep RT-PCR kit, and this first round was followed by a second-round multiplex PCR, then size selection and purification. The libraries underwent paired-end sequencing with 100 bp reads on an Illumina HiSeq2000. Per the original workflow: Reads were processed with SOAPnuke, discarding reads with adapters, uncalled bases, mean Phred below 15, or no exact constant-primer or identifier match. COPE v1.2.5 was used to merge high-quality paired reads. Clonotypes were defined as unique nucleotide sequences and were aligned to IMGT TRB V, D and J references using MiTCR v1.1. The analysis was limited to V-J combinations with a frequency above 0.0001, which together covered about 99% of repertoires. For each V-J combination, a TCR clonal expansion and chaos score was defined as the ratio of F50 clonal expansion to chaos observed in the TCRdist matrix. Welch's t-statistics and random forest were used to reduce the features to 10 to 15 V-J combinations, which were then used as input to a naive Bayes classifier. Thyroid-blood repertoire similarity was quantified with the Morisita-Horn index. The public reads were quality trimmed at Q25 with fastp and then assembled into clones with MiXCR by TCRdb, keeping productive beta chains. Identical CDR3 proteins give one entry, which carries the most common genes and DNA. The V and J calls come from TCRdb's annotation, not from the publication. The sample table holds approximately 500,000 distinct CDR3 sequences, of which around an eighth were seen once. Over 7.5% of the sample goes to the ten largest clones.

The sequence came from a woman between 25 and 40 years old with Graves' ophthalmopathy. Donor details come from another sample of the same person, matched by shared clones. Rearrangement joined TRBV20-1 to TRBJ2-2, with 8 central nucleotides matching TRBD2. Sequenced sample: blood. This receptor has the CDR3 CSARRSGRTNTGELFF. The nucleotide sequence is given as TGCAGTGCTAGGAGAAGCGGGAGAACGAACACCGGGGAGCTGTTTTTT.